This TCR beta chain stems from a study of beta chain features in type 1 diabetes (dated by TCRdb to the late 2010s). Regarding the research as a whole: Mean age, gender distribution, total cell number and subset yield were not different between patients and healthy donors. Regulatory and stem cell-like memory subsets were obtained from only 8 patients and roughly 8 healthy donors, while naive and central memory subsets were obtained from all 28 donors. A total of 85 million to 140 million sorted cells were examined across all samples, and the number of cells per subset was strongly correlated with RNA yield. The study compared the TCRB repertoires of sorted circulating CD4+ T cell subsets in recently diagnosed type 1 diabetes patients with those in matched healthy donors. The investigation overall reported the following: Because cDNA was sequenced instead of genomic DNA, highly expressing activated cells could be over-represented, though the groups showed no difference in activation or CD3 levels. Naive, central memory and regulatory TCRB repertoires appeared to be more similar among patients than among healthy donors. Patients with type 1 diabetes made fewer insertions and deleted more nucleotides at VDJ recombination sites, implying thymic rearrangement abnormalities. Because small numbers of individuals were included in the HLA sub-analyses, any influence of HLA type on TCRB rearrangement was left unresolved. A moderate but significant shortening of TCRB CDR3 length was observed in type 1 diabetes patients in all four CD4+ subsets. Shorter templates might have been favored by PCR, but patient and control samples were amplified and corrected together, so both groups would have been affected equally by any skew.

A single peripheral blood draw of about 120 mL on average was collected from each donor into heparinised tubes. A BD FACSAria II and a panel including CD45RO, CCR7, CD25, CD127, CD95 and CD27 were used to sort naive, central memory, regulatory and stem cell-like memory CD4+ T cells. All sorted populations exceeded 98% purity. PBMCs were separated immediately by Lymphoprep density gradient centrifugation and were stained directly, without being cultured. To minimize batch effects, samples were stained and sorted in pairs, one healthy donor with one patient per experiment. Measured from the cysteine to the phenylalanine, the CDR3 is 15 residues long. Only the CDR3 DNA stays, 45 bases, in frame from base 1. The germline V gene encodes CDR1 SNHLY and CDR2 FYNNEI. A distance of 15 bases separates the germline ends of V and J, which lose 8 bases and 4 bases respectively. All of the isolated RNA was reverse transcribed with the High Capacity cDNA Reverse Transcription Kit, so expressed TCRB transcripts were sequenced. Deep immunoSEQ sequencing was applied to naive, central memory and regulatory T cell samples, giving an average of around 3.8 million total reads per sample. After sorted cells were lysed in RLT buffer, RNA was extracted with DNase-treated RNeasy Micro or Mini kits, with the choice depending on cell number. Each cell subset was processed separately to prevent cross-contamination, with patient and healthy donor samples processed together. TCRB sequences were amplified from cDNA with the immunoSEQ multiplex PCR, producing 87-bp fragments spanning the CDR3 region. Sequencing of the amplicons was done on the Illumina HiSeq platform. As for the original processing: PCR bias was corrected computationally using synthetic template baselines, and reads within Hamming distance 2 were collapsed, with unmergeable singletons discarded. Reads were aligned to IMGT to assign V, D and J genes, CDR3 length, and insertions or deletions at six rearrangement sites. Within each subset, clonotype counts were normalized to sorted cell number, and only after that were true diversity and Gini coefficients computed with the tcR R package. The overlap coefficient, calculated on TCRB nucleotide sequences, was used to quantify repertoire sharing. TCRdb provides this immuneACCESS table in a form limited to in-frame rearrangements. Some clones are lacking; in checked studies, under half of them reflect an unresolved V gene, and why the rest are absent is not known. Clonal size and the V and J genes are those of that table, whereas D and trimming came from the DNA. This sample is represented by hundreds of thousands of clones; about 14% of them were singletons. The ten largest account for more than 6.5% of the sample.

This clone turned up a few times. This receptor's antigen is unknown. Base qualities are not provided; no much larger clone lies one nucleotide away. Other DNA sequences of this sample code for an identical CDR3. In this chain, TRBV2 is recombined with TRBJ2-6; TRBD1 could be the D gene, as 6 bases match. Sample: central memory CD4+ T cells from blood. The clonotype originates from a man aged 30 to 45 in good health. The DNA sequence is given as TGTGCCAGCTCGTCAGGGGCCTCGGGGGCCAACGTCCTGACTTTC. It translates to CASSSGASGANVLTF. With the portions outside the CDR3 filled from the reference TRBV2 and TRBJ2-6 genes, the complete variable region becomes EPEVTQTPSHQVTQMGQEVILRCVPISNHLYFYWYRQILGQKVEFLVSFYNNEISEKSEIFDDQFSVERPDGSNFTLKIRSTKLEDSAMYFCASSSGASGANVLTFGAGSRLTVL.